This entry lists 29 T cell receptor beta chains sequenced from one sample in a study of shared clonotypes between healthy human individuals. TCRdb's copy holds only in-frame clones and misses some; the assay was immunoSEQ multiplex PCR. The sample yields roughly 660,000 clones, around 91% seen once. Sequenced: memory CD8+ T cells from PBMCs. Subset denoted: CD45RO+ cells pooled with CCR7-negative TemRA cells. The receptors shown here come from a man between 18 and 35 years old in good health. Some clones in this sample may be carry-over from other donors' samples.

This clone has only one observation. The identical CDR3 is also encoded by other nucleotide sequences in the sample. The chain uses TRBV4-1 and TRBJ1-5, with 7 bases fitting TRBD1. CDR1 MGHRA and CDR2 YSYEKL come from the germline V gene. This CDR3 comprises 16 residues. V dropped 0 bases and J dropped 2; count of bases not matched to a gene: 4. The CDR3 region is CASSQDGGGGNQPQHF. The CDR3, as DNA: TGCGCCAGCAGCCAAGATGGAGGGGGCGGCAATCAGCCCCAGCATTTT.

The chain couples TRBV28 to TRBJ2-1; 7 positions match TRBD2. V lost 4 bases to trimming and J lost 7 bases; unmatched junction nucleotides: 10. The germline V gene has CDR1 MDHEN and CDR2 SYDVKM. This CDR3 is built from 15 residues. The CDR3 is CASSWYGGSINEQFF. The CDR3 DNA follows: TGTGCCAGCAGTTGGTACGGCGGGAGTATTAATGAGCAGTTCTTC.

The chain has TRBV30 and TRBJ1-2, with unresolved D. V was shortened by 5 bases and J by 4 bases, with 5 bases between the two germline ends. Germline-derived CDR1 and CDR2 are GTSNPN and SVGIG (reference sequence). This CDR3 has 10 amino acids. CDR3 in amino acids: CAWAAYGYTF. CDR3 sequence (DNA): TGTGCCTGGGCGGCCTATGGCTACACCTTC.

This clone has only a few counts. The chain uses TRBV29-1 and TRBJ1-2; D gene unclear. Germline assignment: CDR1 SQVTM and CDR2 ANQGSEA. The CDR3 totals 11 residues. Trimming removed 5 bases from V and 2 bases from J, with 6 bases in between. The CDR3 coding sequence is TGCAGCGTTAACGACAACTATGGCTACACCTTC. Translating it yields CSVNDNYGYTF.

The V and J genes are TRBV21-1 and TRBJ2-1; TRBD2, as called in the table, went unchecked against the DNA. TRBV21-1 is described as a pseudogene. The CDR3 has 15 amino acids. The CDR3 spells CASSKPSGRINEQFF. The DNA for the CDR3 is TGTGCCAGCAGCAAGCCTAGCGGGAGGATAAATGAGCAGTTCTTC.

The chain is built from TRBV29-1 and TRBJ2-3; D is undetermined. CDR1 is SQVTM, CDR2 ANQGSEA, per germline. The CDR3 is 12 amino acids. V lost 7 bases and J lost 0, with 8 bases in between. In nucleotides, the CDR3 is TGCAGCGGGATTGACAGCACAGATACGCAGTATTTT. This gives the protein CSGIDSTDTQYF.

The sample holds many counts of this clone. V gene TRBV5-4 combines with J gene TRBJ2-1; perhaps TRBD2 as D (7 bases). The CDR3 consists of 13 residues. Germline CDR1 reads SGHNT; CDR2 reads YYREEE (reference sequence). The V gene lost 0 bases and the J gene lost 15 bases, with 16 bases spanning the gap. As DNA, the CDR3 is TGTGCCAGCAGCTTGGAGCCCGGGGGGCGTATGTTCTTC. Residues: CASSLEPGGRMFF.

Written as DNA, the CDR3 is TGTGCCAGCAGCTCTAATCACCACGGGGCCTACGAGCAGTACTTC. Its translation: CASSSNHHGAYEQYF. The rearrangement links TRBV7-9 to TRBJ2-7, with D perhaps matching TRBD2 (5 bases). The CDR3 sequence is 15 residues long. Germline V lookup: CDR1 SEHNR, CDR2 FQNEAQ (reference sequence). The V end lost 4 bases, the J end lost 2 bases, and 15 bases lay between the germline ends.

The chain has TRBV7-9 and TRBJ2-1; the D gene is possibly TRBD1 (6 bases). Germline CDR1 SEHNR, CDR2 FQNEAQ (reference sequence). This CDR3 is built from 14 residues. Trimming took 1 base from V and 2 from J, leaving 6 bases between them. The CDR3 spells CASSLGDTYNEQFF. CDR3 DNA: TGTGCCAGCAGCTTAGGGGACACCTACAATGAGCAGTTCTTC.

The rearrangement links TRBV7-9 to TRBJ2-7, with TRBD2 as a possible D gene (6 bases). Germline CDR1 reads SEHNR; CDR2 reads FQNEAQ (reference sequence). This CDR3 is 15 amino acids long. V was shortened by 0 bases and J by 2 bases, with 11 bases between the two germline ends. The CDR3 nucleotides read TGTGCCAGCAGCTTAGCCCTAGCGAGGCCCTACGAGCAGTACTTC. The encoded protein is CASSLALARPYEQYF.

With respect to this clone: This same CDR3 is encoded by further DNA sequences in the sample. This chain joins TRBV9 and TRBJ2-7, with 15 bases identical to TRBD2. Losses at the gene ends were 4 bases for V and 4 bases for J; bases not matched to a gene: 3. Germline V lookup: CDR1 SGDLS, CDR2 YYNGEE. The CDR3 totals 15 residues. The chain's CDR3 is CASSPGLAGGYEQYF. DNA for the CDR3: TGTGCCAGCAGCCCTGGACTAGCGGGAGGGTACGAGCAGTACTTC. The entire variable domain, with the rest obtained from reference TRBV9 and TRBJ2-7, is as follows: DSGVTQTPKHLITATGQRVTLRCSPRSGDLSVYWYQQSLDQGLQFLIQYYNGEERAKGNILERFSAQQFPDLHSELNLSSLELGDSALYFCASSPGLAGGYEQYFGPGTRLTVT.

This clone has just one count. The chain couples TRBV2 to TRBJ2-7; D gene unclear. CDR3 length equals 12 residues. V gave up 1 base and J gave up 2 bases, with 3 bases separating them. CDR1 and CDR2 from the germline V gene are SNHLY and FYNNEI. CDR3 protein: CASSEGAYEQYF. DNA of the CDR3: TGTGCCAGCAGTGAAGGGGCCTACGAGCAGTACTTC.

The chain recombines TRBV6-1 with TRBJ2-7, with 8 bases fitting TRBD1. Germline V CDR1 and CDR2: MNHNS, SASEGT. The CDR3 length is 17 residues. J was trimmed by 3 bases and V by 6 bases; bases with no gene match: 16. CDR3 nucleotide sequence: TGTGCCAGCAGCGAACTCATTACAGGGGGTCCAGACTACGAGCAGTACTTC. This encodes CASSELITGGPDYEQYF.

The J gene is TRBJ2-3, the V gene TRBV5-4, with 8 bases aligning to TRBD1. This CDR3 is 14 amino acids long. Germline CDR1 reads SGHNT; CDR2 reads YYREEE (reference sequence). J was trimmed by 0 bases and V by 4 bases; bases with no gene match: 1. The CDR3 DNA is TGTGCCAGCAGCCGGGACAGGAGCACAGATACGCAGTATTTT. This translates into CASSRDRSTDTQYF.

This chain joins TRBV7-9 and TRBJ1-6, with 7 bases that match TRBD1. Germline CDR1 is SEHNR and CDR2 is FQNEAQ (reference sequence). Trimming took 5 bases from V and 10 from J; bases not matched to a gene: 8. The CDR3 is 14 residues long. In nucleotides, the CDR3 is TGTGCCAGCAGCCCAGGGGGGAACAGGTCACCCCTCCACTTT. It yields the protein CASSPGGNRSPLHF.

Here the CDR3 reads CASSPQENYPYEQYF. Here the CDR3 DNA reads TGTGCCAGCAGTCCTCAGGAAAATTACCCGTACGAGCAGTACTTC. This rearrangement joins TRBV11-1 to TRBJ2-7; no firm D call. Germline loops: CDR1 SGHAT, CDR2 FQDESV (reference sequence). CDR3 size: 15 residues. Trimming removed 6 bases from V and 4 bases from J, with 19 bases in between.

The V call is TRBV21-1, the J call TRBJ1-2. TRBV21-1 is an annotated pseudogene. The CDR3 spans 16 residues. For the CDR3, the DNA is TGTGCCAGCAGCCTGATCCCCGCGGGGGGGCCTTATGGCTACACCTTC. This encodes CASSLIPAGGPYGYTF.

V is TRBV27 and J is TRBJ2-7, with D perhaps TRBD1 or TRBD2 (5 bases each). V was cut by 0 bases and J by 9 bases, with 18 bases left in between. The CDR3 consists of 15 residues. The germline gives CDR1 MNHEY, CDR2 SMNVEV (reference sequence). DNA for the CDR3: TGTGCCAGCAGTTTATCGCTTCCAGGGACGCACGGGCAGTACTTC. It yields the protein CASSLSLPGTHGQYF.

The chain has TRBV27 and TRBJ2-3; 9 nucleotides align to TRBD2. The CDR3 runs 18 residues. After removal of 5 bases from V and 2 bases from J, the junction contained 14 bases not matched to a gene. Germline V lookup: CDR1 MNHEY, CDR2 SMNVEV (reference sequence). CDR3 loop: CASSGSIWPSGDTDTQYF. The CDR3 nucleotides are TGTGCCAGCAGTGGGTCGATTTGGCCTAGCGGGGACACAGATACGCAGTATTTT.

This clone was observed a few times. V gene TRBV5-1 combines with J gene TRBJ2-1; D is undetermined. CDR1 and CDR2 from the germline V gene are SGHRS and YFSETQ. The CDR3 is 15 amino acids. The ends were cut back, 2 bases at V and 5 bases at J, with 14 bases in the middle. The CDR3 coding sequence is TGCGCCAGCAGCTTAGGTTCGGGCGAGCACAATGAGCAGTTCTTC. Protein product: CASSLGSGEHNEQFF.

V usage is TRBV28 and J usage is TRBJ2-1; D call uncertain. The CDR3 has 14 amino acids. The V end lost 5 bases, the J end lost 8 bases, and 16 bases lay between the germline ends. Germline CDR1 reads MDHEN; CDR2 reads SYDVKM. The chain's CDR3 is CASSQLGPSDEQFF. In DNA form, the CDR3 reads TGTGCCAGCAGTCAGCTCGGGCCAAGCGATGAGCAGTTCTTC.

This sequence joins TRBV28 and TRBJ1-2; D is uncertain. This CDR3 has 13 amino acids. Deletions cut 5 bases from V and 1 base from J, with 8 bases between. Germline lookup yields CDR1 MDHEN and CDR2 SYDVKM. The CDR3 DNA is TGTGCCAGCAGTCTCCCGTATAACTATGGCTACACCTTC. Translated: CASSLPYNYGYTF.

The rearrangement links TRBV7-6 to TRBJ1-5, with TRBD1 identical over 9 bases. Germline V gene data show CDR1 as SGHVS and CDR2 as FNYEAQ. Unmatched junction bases numbered 6, after V lost 5 bases and J lost 7 bases. CDR3 size: 14 residues. DNA for the CDR3: TGTGCCAGCAGCGCACAGGGGGCTCGGCAGCCCCAGCATTTT. Its protein product is CASSAQGARQPQHF.

Comments on this clone: This may stem from a read error, because a much larger clone lies one nucleotide away. Distinct nucleotide sequences in the sample also encode this CDR3. V gene TRBV28 combines with J gene TRBJ2-2; no definite D call. The CDR3 has 12 residues. The V end was cut by 3 bases, the J end by 2 bases, with 1 base between. Per germline, CDR1 MDHEN and CDR2 SYDVKM. CDR3 protein: CASSFNTGELFF. In DNA, the CDR3 is TGTGCCAGCAGTTTCAACACCGGGGAGCTGTTTTTT.

This rearrangement joins TRBV19 to TRBJ2-5; 8 nucleotides line up with TRBD2. The CDR3 runs 17 residues. Germline V lookup: CDR1 LNHDA, CDR2 SQIVND (reference sequence). Trimming cost V 4 bases and J 4 bases; bases outside gene matches: 14. The DNA of the CDR3 is TGTGCCAGTAGTAAAAGCGGGAGTGTCGTCTATATAGAGACCCAGTACTTC. It translates to CASSKSGSVVYIETQYF.

In nucleotides, the CDR3 is TGTGCCAGCAGCTTAGTAGGGCTCAATCAGCCCCAGCATTTT. Encoded protein: CASSLVGLNQPQHF. The chain joins TRBV7-8 to TRBJ1-5; D is unclear. The V end was cut by 1 base, the J end by 3 bases, with 7 bases between. Germline CDR1 is SGHVS and CDR2 is FQNEAQ. This CDR3 is built from 14 residues. Full variable domain (outside the CDR3, taken from reference TRBV7-8 and TRBJ1-5): GAGVSQSPRYKVAKRGQDVALRCDPISGHVSLFWYQQALGQGPEFLTYFQNEAQLDKSGLPSDRFFAERPEGSVSTLKIQRTQQEDSAVYLCASSLVGLNQPQHFGDGTRLSIL.

The chain joins TRBV10-3 to TRBJ2-2; D is unresolved. V lost 3 bases, J lost 7 bases, and 0 bases lay in between. Germline CDR1 reads ENHRY; CDR2 reads SYGVKD. This CDR3 spans 10 amino acids. For the CDR3, the DNA is TGTGCCATCAGTGACGGGGAGCTGTTTTTT. Translating it yields CAISDGELFF.

The chain recombines TRBV2 with TRBJ1-2, with D unclear. The V gene lost 7 bases and the J gene lost 2 bases, with 20 bases spanning the gap. The CDR3 is made up of 16 amino acids. Germline CDR1 reads SNHLY; CDR2 reads FYNNEI. CDR3 coding DNA: TGTGCCAGCACTACAAGGGCCTCAACAAAGAACTATGGCTACACCTTC. Translated, it gives CASTTRASTKNYGYTF.

This clone was detected only a few times. One end of the junction fails to match germline, which may point to a read error. The CDR3 nucleotides read TGTGCCAGTAGCGGAGCCACAGATACGCAGTATTTT. As protein: CASSGATDTQYF. V gene TRBV9 combines with J gene TRBJ2-3; tentatively, D is TRBD2 (6 bases). Germline-derived CDR1 and CDR2 are SGDLS and YYNGEE. This CDR3 has 12 residues.